Listed here are 32 T cell receptor beta chains from one sample, sequenced in a study of CD8+ T cells in alopecia areata. Treatment in this sample: oral pan-JAK inhibitor, 5-10 mg twice daily. cDNA prepared by RNA extraction and subsequent reverse transcription served as the template for sequencing. Sequencing used immunoSEQ multiplex PCR; TCRdb keeps in-frame clones, though not all of them. The sample consists of 200,000 or so clones, roughly 60% of them appearing once. The source was CD4+ T cells sorted from blood, collected at week 24, from a patient treated with tofacitinib. Receptors originate from a human donor with alopecia areata.

This clone has just a few counts. The CDR3 region is CASSQGGGAIVSGYTF. CDR3 coding DNA: TGCGCCAGCAGCCAAGGAGGGGGGGCGATAGTTTCTGGCTACACCTTC. This chain links TRBV4-1 with TRBJ1-2; perhaps TRBD1 as D (6 bases). The CDR3 is 16 amino acids. In germline, CDR1 is MGHRA, CDR2 YSYEKL. With 1 base removed from V and 7 bases from J, the gap between germline ends came to 19 bases.

This clone was seen only a few times. Additional DNA sequences in this sample encode the identical CDR3. This rearrangement joins TRBV27 to TRBJ1-1; D gene unclear. This CDR3 region has 15 residues. Germline V gene sequence: CDR1 MNHEY, CDR2 SMNVEV (reference sequence). V was shortened by 0 bases and J by 1 base, with 9 bases between the two germline ends. This CDR3 is CASSLSGRRNTEAFF. The CDR3 nucleotides read TGTGCCAGCAGTTTATCAGGTCGGAGGAACACTGAAGCTTTCTTT.

The chain carries TRBV4-2 and TRBJ2-5; 10 nucleotides match TRBD2. Germline loops: CDR1 LGHNA, CDR2 YNFKEQ. This CDR3 contains 16 residues. With 3 bases clipped from V and 5 bases from J, the junction kept 9 bases outside the gene matches. The CDR3 protein is CASSQPSGGGLETQYF. The CDR3 DNA reads TGTGCCAGCAGCCAGCCTAGCGGGGGAGGGTTGGAGACCCAGTACTTC.

The chain uses TRBV7-2 and TRBJ1-6, with D uncertain. The CDR3 has 12 residues. The germline V gene has CDR1 SGHTA and CDR2 FQGNSA. The V end lost 2 bases, the J end lost 8 bases, and 4 bases lay between the germline ends. CDR3 nucleotides: TGTGCCAGCAGCTTACGGGATTCACCCCTCCACTTT. Protein sequence: CASSLRDSPLHF.

This clone occurred once. The rearrangement links TRBV9 to TRBJ1-2; a possible D gene is TRBD1 (5 bases). Germline V gene sequence: CDR1 SGDLS, CDR2 YYNGEE. This CDR3 is 14 amino acids long. The ends were cut back, 0 bases at V and 2 bases at J, with 8 bases in the middle. The CDR3, as DNA: TGTGCCAGCAGCGTAGACAACAGGAACTATGGCTACACCTTC. This codes for CASSVDNRNYGYTF. The full variable domain, rest sourced from reference TRBV9 and TRBJ1-2, is DSGVTQTPKHLITATGQRVTLRCSPRSGDLSVYWYQQSLDQGLQFLIQYYNGEERAKGNILERFSAQQFPDLHSELNLSSLELGDSALYFCASSVDNRNYGYTFGSGTRLTVV.

Points on this clone: The sample carries other DNA sequences with the same CDR3. The rearrangement joins TRBV5-4 to TRBJ2-5; no reliable D call. The CDR3 runs to 11 residues. The V gene lost 4 bases and the J gene lost 3 bases, with 4 bases spanning the gap. In germline, CDR1 is SGHNT, CDR2 YYREEE (reference sequence). CDR3 in amino acids: CASSLEETQYF. The CDR3 DNA reads TGTGCCAGCAGCCTGGAAGAGACCCAGTACTTC.

The chain recombines TRBV6-6 with TRBJ2-2; 9 bases line up with TRBD1. This CDR3 has 14 residues. Looked up from germline, CDR1 is MNHNY and CDR2 is SVGAGI (reference sequence). The junction had 5 bases not matched to a gene; V was cut back by 6 bases and J by 6 bases. The CDR3 coding sequence is TGTGCCAGCAGAGGACAGGGGAGTCCCGGGGAGCTGTTTTTT. As protein: CASRGQGSPGELFF.

This clone has only one observation. The V and J genes are TRBV30 and TRBJ2-3; D unclear. V was pared by 4 bases and J by 5 bases, with 7 bases between. CDR3 length equals 11 residues. CDR1 is GTSNPN and CDR2 is SVGIG in the germline V gene (reference sequence). DNA of the CDR3: TGTGCCTGGACCTTCGGAGATACGCAGTATTTT. Its protein product is CAWTFGDTQYF.

The chain joins TRBV5-1 to TRBJ1-2; tentatively, D is TRBD1 (6 bases). The CDR3 extends over 15 amino acids. Germline-derived CDR1 and CDR2 are SGHRS and YFSETQ. Trimming shortened V by 6 bases and J by 5 bases, and 20 bases separated the two germline ends. CDR3 residues: CASNPSVGTQYGYTF. CDR3 nucleotide sequence: TGCGCCAGCAACCCGAGTGTCGGGACACAGTATGGCTACACCTTC.

The chain joins TRBV14 to TRBJ2-6; TRBD2 is a possible D gene (6 bases). Germline assignment: CDR1 SGHDN and CDR2 FVKESK. The CDR3 runs to 15 residues. V lost 6 bases, J lost 2 bases, and 11 bases lay in between. The CDR3 sequence: CASSVGGAGANVLTF. CDR3 DNA: TGTGCCAGCAGTGTGGGCGGGGCTGGGGCCAACGTCCTGACTTTC.

V and J are TRBV5-6 and TRBJ2-7, with D maybe TRBD2 (5 bases). This CDR3 comprises 16 residues. Trimming removed 2 bases at V and 3 bases at J, with 18 bases between. Germline V gene sequence: CDR1 SGHDT, CDR2 YYEEEE. This CDR3 is CASSFSIREPGYEQYF. DNA of the CDR3: TGTGCCAGCAGCTTTAGCATCCGGGAACCGGGCTACGAGCAGTACTTC.

The chain has TRBV28 and TRBJ1-2; 9 positions agree with TRBD1. J was trimmed by 9 bases and V by 3 bases; bases with no gene match: 5. The CDR3 spans 13 residues. Germline V CDR1 and CDR2: MDHEN, SYDVKM. This chain's CDR3 is CASSLPDRGSYTF. The CDR3 DNA reads TGTGCCAGCAGTTTGCCGGACAGGGGTAGCTACACCTTC.

The rearrangement links TRBV28 to TRBJ2-3; D is unclear. V was pared by 3 bases and J by 3 bases, with 13 bases between. This CDR3 is 15 amino acids long. Per germline, CDR1 MDHEN and CDR2 SYDVKM. CDR3 DNA sequence: TGTGCCAGCAGTTTTTCGTTTGGCAGGACAGATACGCAGTATTTT. It yields the protein CASSFSFGRTDTQYF.

The chain couples TRBV10-3 to TRBJ1-1; D remains unclear. The length of the CDR3 is 14 residues. CDR1 ENHRY and CDR2 SYGVKD come from the germline V gene. Trimming shortened V by 4 bases and J by 1 base, and 10 bases separated the two germline ends. CDR3 amino acids: CAISVEAGNTEAFF. The CDR3 DNA reads TGTGCCATCAGTGTTGAGGCGGGGAACACTGAAGCTTTCTTT.

The chain is built from TRBV27 and TRBJ2-5; 8 bases fit TRBD2. This CDR3 is built from 18 residues. Trimming cost V 2 bases and J 0 bases; bases outside gene matches: 11. Germline values: CDR1 MNHEY, CDR2 SMNVEV (reference sequence). The CDR3 coding sequence is TGTGCCAGCAGTTTAGTAAGTCTGACTAGCGAACACCAAGAGACCCAGTACTTC. This encodes CASSLVSLTSEHQETQYF.

This clone came up a few times. The rearrangement joins TRBV15 to TRBJ1-2; 9 bases map to TRBD1. V lost 0 bases and J lost 3; bases outside the gene matches: 11. The CDR3 spans 18 residues. Per the germline V gene, CDR1 is LNHNV and CDR2 is YYDKDF (reference sequence). The CDR3 loop is CATSRDWPGQGLDYGYTF. The CDR3 region has the DNA TGTGCCACCAGCAGAGATTGGCCGGGACAGGGTTTGGACTATGGCTACACCTTC. The complete variable domain, with remaining parts taken from reference TRBV15 and TRBJ1-2, reads DAMVIQNPRYQVTQFGKPVTLSCSQTLNHNVMYWYQQKSSQAPKLLFHYYDKDFNNEADTPDNFQSRRPNTSFCFLDIRSPGLGDTAMYLCATSRDWPGQGLDYGYTFGSGTRLTVV.

The CDR3 here is CASSQGDSDNEKLFF. The CDR3 nucleotides are TGCGCCAGCAGCCAAGGGGACAGCGATAATGAAAAACTGTTTTTT. The chain carries TRBV4-1 and TRBJ1-4, with 7 positions matching TRBD1. Germline lookup yields CDR1 MGHRA and CDR2 YSYEKL. The CDR3 contains 15 residues. J was trimmed by 4 bases and V by 1 base; bases with no gene match: 3.

This chain joins TRBV5-6 and TRBJ2-5, with D tentatively TRBD1 (6 bases). The CDR3 covers 15 residues. Deletions cut 2 bases from V and 3 bases from J, with 14 bases between. In germline, CDR1 is SGHDT, CDR2 YYEEEE. CDR3 coding DNA: TGTGCCAGCAGCTTTCGTGCAGGGGCGAAAGAGACCCAGTACTTC. Its translation: CASSFRAGAKETQYF.

This rearrangement joins TRBV11-2 to TRBJ2-2; 13 nucleotides line up with TRBD2. The CDR3 contains 15 residues. Trimming removed 5 bases from V and 5 bases from J; junction bases left unmatched: 2. Germline V gene data show CDR1 as SGHAT and CDR2 as FQNNGV. The CDR3 sequence: CASSPTSGGTGELFF. CDR3 DNA: TGTGCCAGCAGCCCGACTAGCGGGGGGACCGGGGAGCTGTTTTTT.

This clone was detected only a few times. The chain combines TRBV7-3 with TRBJ2-2; no clear D. The V end was cut by 5 bases, the J end by 7 bases, with 8 bases between. The CDR3 has 12 residues. The germline gives CDR1 SGHTA, CDR2 FQGTGA. As DNA, the CDR3 is TGTGCCAGCAGCGAAAAGGGCGGGGAGCTGTTTTTT. Encoded protein: CASSEKGGELFF.

The chain combines TRBV28 with TRBJ2-7; TRBD1 matches at 7 bases. The germline V gene has CDR1 MDHEN and CDR2 SYDVKM. V shed 5 bases and J 4 bases; nucleotides not matched to a gene: 11. The CDR3 length is 15 residues. The CDR3 region is CASSPPGGMGYEQYF. CDR3 DNA sequence: TGTGCCAGCAGTCCGCCAGGGGGTATGGGTTACGAGCAGTACTTC.

The V gene is TRBV5-1, the J gene TRBJ2-2; 8 positions agree with TRBD2. The CDR3 covers 16 residues. The trim removed 0 bases at V and 1 base at J, leaving 2 bases unmatched. CDR1 is SGHRS and CDR2 is YFSETQ in the germline V gene. CDR3 in DNA: TGCGCCAGCAGCTTGGAAACTAGCGGGAACACCGGGGAGCTGTTTTTT. Protein product: CASSLETSGNTGELFF. The whole variable domain, remainder taken from reference TRBV5-1 and TRBJ2-2, is KAGVTQTPRYLIKTRGQQVTLSCSPISGHRSVSWYQQTPGQGLQFLFEYFSETQRNKGNFPGRFSGRQFSNSRSEMNVSTLELGDSALYLCASSLETSGNTGELFFGEGSRLTVL.

In this sample, this clone turned up many times. The chain recombines TRBV7-2 with TRBJ2-1; 9 bases agree with TRBD2. With V trimmed by 1 base and J by 6 bases, 10 bases remained unmatched. This CDR3 has 17 residues. The germline CDR1 and CDR2 sequences are SGHTA and FQGNSA. This CDR3 reads CASSLDTSGPRTNEQFF. CDR3 DNA sequence: TGTGCCAGCAGCTTAGACACTAGCGGGCCCAGAACCAATGAGCAGTTCTTC.

The J gene is TRBJ1-1, the V gene TRBV29-1, with D hard to call. The CDR3 spans 12 residues. Germline V gene lookup returns CDR1 SQVTM and CDR2 ANQGSEA. Trimming removed 7 bases at V and 1 base at J, with 10 bases between. In nucleotides, the CDR3 is TGCAGCGGGGGTACGGGGAACACTGAAGCTTTCTTT. This encodes CSGGTGNTEAFF.

The chain carries TRBV25-1 and TRBJ2-1, with D uncertain. Germline-derived CDR1 and CDR2 are MGHDK and SYGVNS. V lost 1 base, J lost 11 bases, and 12 bases lay in between. The CDR3 runs to 13 residues. CDR3 DNA: TGTGCCAGCAGTGAATCAGGACGGCCGCAGCAGTTCTTC. Its protein product is CASSESGRPQQFF.

V gene TRBV5-1 combines with J gene TRBJ1-1, with 10 bases lining up with TRBD1. This CDR3 has 13 amino acids. CDR1 and CDR2 (germline): SGHRS, YFSETQ. Trimming took 4 bases from V and 7 from J; bases not matched to a gene: 4. CDR3 in amino acids: CASSTDRGLEAFF. The CDR3 region has the DNA TGCGCCAGCAGCACCGACAGGGGGCTTGAAGCTTTCTTT.

This clone was observed a few times. This chain joins TRBV5-1 and TRBJ2-2; 9 nucleotides match TRBD1. V was clipped by 4 bases and J by 7 bases; unmatched bases: 5. CDR3 length: 14 amino acids. The germline gives CDR1 SGHRS, CDR2 YFSETQ. CDR3 coding DNA: TGCGCCAGCAGCGTACAGGGGGCCGGCGGGGAGCTGTTTTTT. Amino acids: CASSVQGAGGELFF. Together with reference TRBV5-1 and TRBJ2-2, the CDR3 gives the full variable domain: KAGVTQTPRYLIKTRGQQVTLSCSPISGHRSVSWYQQTPGQGLQFLFEYFSETQRNKGNFPGRFSGRQFSNSRSEMNVSTLELGDSALYLCASSVQGAGGELFFGEGSRLTVL.

The chain uses TRBV5-1 and TRBJ2-3; possibly TRBD1 or TRBD2 for D (5 bases each). Germline-derived CDR1 and CDR2 are SGHRS and YFSETQ. The CDR3 loop spans 16 amino acids. The V end was cut by 4 bases, the J end by 3 bases, with 18 bases between. CDR3 nucleotide sequence: TGCGCCAGCAGCCTGACCTTCGGGGCCCGGACAGATACGCAGTATTTT. Translating gives CASSLTFGARTDTQYF.

This clone was seen a single time. V and J are TRBV30 and TRBJ2-6, with TRBD1 matching 8 bases. The CDR3 length is 13 residues. Germline V gene sequence: CDR1 GTSNPN, CDR2 SVGIG (reference sequence). V lost 3 bases to trimming and J lost 6 bases; unmatched junction nucleotides: 1. Here the CDR3 DNA reads TGTGCCTGGAGGACAGGGGAGGCCAACGTCCTGACTTTC. It translates to CAWRTGEANVLTF.

This clone has a count of ten or more. V and J are TRBV6-6 and TRBJ1-1, with D possibly TRBD1 on 6 matching bases. The CDR3 spans 13 residues. Germline V gene sequence: CDR1 MNHNY, CDR2 SVGAGI (reference sequence). V was cut by 10 bases and J by 0 bases, with 12 bases left in between. DNA of the CDR3: TGTGCCACTGTACAGGGTTTGAACACTGAAGCTTTCTTT. Translation: CATVQGLNTEAFF.

V and J are TRBV27 and TRBJ1-1; 8 bases align to TRBD1. Trimming cost V 5 bases and J 0 bases; bases outside gene matches: 8. The CDR3 has 16 amino acids. The germline gives CDR1 MNHEY, CDR2 SMNVEV (reference sequence). For the CDR3, the DNA is TGTGCCAGCAGTGCGACAGGGGTAAGGATGAACACTGAAGCTTTCTTT. Protein sequence: CASSATGVRMNTEAFF.

This chain uses TRBV4-1 with TRBJ2-3; TRBD2 aligns across 8 bases. Germline V gene data show CDR1 as MGHRA and CDR2 as YSYEKL. With 1 base clipped from V and 5 bases from J, the junction kept 5 bases outside the gene matches. The CDR3 is made up of 15 amino acids. Here the CDR3 reads CASSQVAGWVDTQYF. The CDR3 DNA follows: TGCGCCAGCAGCCAAGTAGCGGGATGGGTAGATACGCAGTATTTT.